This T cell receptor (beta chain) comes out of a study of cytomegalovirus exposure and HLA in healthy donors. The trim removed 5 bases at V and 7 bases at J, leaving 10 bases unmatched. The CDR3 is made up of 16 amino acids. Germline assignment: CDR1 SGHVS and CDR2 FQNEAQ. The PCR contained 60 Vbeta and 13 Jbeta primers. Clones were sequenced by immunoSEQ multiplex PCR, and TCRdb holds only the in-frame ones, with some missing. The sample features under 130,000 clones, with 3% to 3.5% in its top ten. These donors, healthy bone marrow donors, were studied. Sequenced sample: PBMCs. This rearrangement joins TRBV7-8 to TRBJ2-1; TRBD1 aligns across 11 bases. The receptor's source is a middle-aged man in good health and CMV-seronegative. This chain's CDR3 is CASSPISGTGGNEQFF. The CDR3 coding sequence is TGTGCCAGCAGCCCAATATCCGGGACAGGGGGGAATGAGCAGTTCTTC.